What follows are 15 T cell receptor beta chains derived from one specimen sequenced in a study of blood T cells in healthy people across ages (dated by TCRdb to about 2015). The library relied on 5' RACE. The sample was run on an Illumina HiSeq 2500. A second roughly 6 to 12 cycle PCR used a sample-barcoded 5' primer and a J-beta primer mix. The public reads were reprocessed in TCRdb via fastp at Q25 and MiXCR, keeping in-frame beta chains. Entries that share a CDR3 protein sequence are merged under the most common genes and DNA. Here the sample has around 690,000 distinct CDR3 sequences; approximately 59% occur a single time. The ten top clones hold over 35% of the sample. Input material: blood. The receptor set was obtained from a man aged 55 to 70 in good health.

The V call is TRBV20-1, the J call TRBJ2-1, with 7 bases matching TRBD2. In germline, CDR1 is DFQATT, CDR2 SNEGSKA (reference sequence). The CDR3 contains 16 residues. V lost 2 bases, J lost 5 bases, and 12 bases stayed unmatched. In DNA form, the CDR3 reads TGCAGTGCTAGACTAGCGGAAGAGCGGGGTCACAATGAGCAGTTCTTC. It yields the protein CSARLAEERGHNEQFF.

This chain uses TRBV3-1 with TRBJ2-2, with TRBD1 as a possible D gene (6 bases). CDR3 length: 15 amino acids. CDR1 LGHDT and CDR2 YNNKEL come from the germline V gene (reference sequence). V gave up 4 bases and J gave up 5 bases, with 14 bases separating them. CDR3 protein: CASSPRAGATGELFF. CDR3 nucleotides: TGTGCCAGCAGCCCCCGGGCAGGGGCGACCGGGGAGCTGTTTTTT.

The chain employs TRBV2 and TRBJ2-7; TRBD1 matches at 11 bases. The assigned J gene may be wrong: the sequence end matches TRBJ2-5 better. The CDR3 loop spans 16 amino acids. Germline CDR1 reads SNHLY; CDR2 reads FYNNEI. This chain's CDR3 is CASSEARTGGRETQYF. The CDR3 DNA follows: TGTGCCAGCAGTGAAGCGCGGACAGGGGGCAGGGAGACCCAGTACTTC.

The J gene is TRBJ1-5, the V gene TRBV10-3; 8 bases align to TRBD1. The CDR3 sequence is 15 residues long. Germline V gene sequence: CDR1 ENHRY, CDR2 SYGVKD. V lost 3 bases to trimming and J lost 6 bases; unmatched junction nucleotides: 7. Written as DNA, the CDR3 is TGTGCCATCAGTGACCAAGACAGGGGTGGTCAGCCCCAGCATTTT. This codes for CAISDQDRGGQPQHF.

For this clonotype: A single base separates this from a much larger clone, so it may be a read error. This rearrangement joins TRBV20-1 to TRBJ2-7; D is possibly TRBD1 (6 bases). Per the germline V gene, CDR1 is DFQATT and CDR2 is SNEGSKA (reference sequence). The length of the CDR3 is 13 residues. The germline V and J ends were trimmed by 3 bases and 7 bases, with 16 bases remaining between them. The CDR3 is CSASRQVYNEQYF. Here the CDR3 DNA reads TGCAGTGCTAGTAGACAGGTGTACAATGAGCAGTACTTC.

This clonotype was seen a handful of times. The rearrangement joins TRBV6-6 to TRBJ2-5; D possibly corresponds to TRBD2 (6 bases). The germline V gene has CDR1 MNHNY and CDR2 SVGAGI (reference sequence). CDR3 length: 13 residues. The ends were cut back, 6 bases at V and 5 bases at J, with 13 bases in the middle. The CDR3 here is CASSQMGRETQYF. CDR3 coding DNA: TGTGCCAGCAGCCAGATGGGGAGGGAGACCCAGTACTTC.

The chain joins TRBV24-1 to TRBJ2-1, with TRBD1 as a possible D gene (6 bases). V gave up 2 bases and J gave up 13 bases, with 23 bases separating them. Germline loops: CDR1 KGHDR, CDR2 SFDVKD. The CDR3 runs 16 residues. The CDR3 sequence is CATSDWNSGVEETQFF. The CDR3 bases are TGTGCCACCAGTGATTGGAATTCAGGGGTGGAAGAGACCCAGTTCTTC.

J is TRBJ1-4 and V is TRBV12-3 or TRBV12-4, with D possibly being TRBD1 (5 bases). The CDR3 extends over 15 amino acids. Between the trimmed V and J ends, which lost 4 bases and 0 bases, there was a span of 9 bases. The chain's CDR3 is CASSWDGATNEKLFF. CDR3 in DNA: TGTGCCAGCAGTTGGGACGGAGCAACTAATGAAAAACTGTTTTTT.

The genes are TRBV7-2 and TRBJ2-6, with D unclear. Trimming removed 2 bases at V and 0 bases at J, with 11 bases between. This CDR3 comprises 17 residues. Germline-derived CDR1 and CDR2 are SGHTA and FQGNSA. The CDR3 sequence: CASSLRAANSGANVLTF. CDR3 in DNA: TGTGCCAGCAGCTTAAGGGCCGCGAACTCTGGGGCCAACGTCCTGACTTTC.

The chain couples TRBV6-5 to TRBJ2-3; no definite D call. Trimming took off 0 bases at V and 5 bases at J, with 6 bases between the two ends. Germline CDR1 and CDR2: MNHEY and SVGAGI. The length of the CDR3 is 13 residues. CDR3 region: CASSYSRVDTQYF. CDR3 sequence (DNA): TGTGCCAGCAGTTACTCGAGAGTAGATACGCAGTATTTT.

The chain links TRBV5-1 to TRBJ2-7; D perhaps matches TRBD1 (5 bases). Germline V gene lookup returns CDR1 SGHRS and CDR2 YFSETQ. CDR3 length equals 15 residues. V lost 4 bases and J lost 3, with 17 bases in between. For the CDR3, the DNA is TGCGCCAGCAGCCCCCTGGACACGGATTTCTACGAGCAGTACTTC. Its translation: CASSPLDTDFYEQYF.

This clonotype was counted only a few times. This chain links TRBV4-2 with TRBJ2-5; D perhaps matches TRBD1 (6 bases). The CDR3 sequence is 16 residues long. The germline V gene has CDR1 LGHNA and CDR2 YNFKEQ. Trimming cost V 1 base and J 2 bases, with 14 bases left between them. In DNA form, the CDR3 reads TGTGCCAGCAGCCAAGCTTTGGGGGCAGGACAAGAGACCCAGTACTTC. The encoded protein is CASSQALGAGQETQYF.

The chain has TRBV5-5 and TRBJ1-5, with 7 bases lining up with TRBD1. Unmatched junction bases numbered 3, after V lost 2 bases and J lost 4 bases. This CDR3 contains 14 residues. CDR1 is SGHKS, CDR2 YYEKEE, per germline (reference sequence). As DNA, the CDR3 is TGTGCCAGCAGCTTAACAGGGGAAAATCAGCCCCAGCATTTT. Residues: CASSLTGENQPQHF.

The chain carries TRBV11-3 and TRBJ2-1; unclear D gene. Trimming shortened V by 2 bases and J by 5 bases, and 10 bases separated the two germline ends. CDR1 is SGHNT, CDR2 YENEEA, per germline. This CDR3 region has 14 residues. Written as DNA, the CDR3 is TGTGCCAGCAGCTTAAATTCAGCAAACAATGAGCAGTTCTTC. This sequence encodes CASSLNSANNEQFF. Supplemented by reference TRBV11-3 and TRBJ2-1, the full variable domain reads EAGVVQSPRYKIIEKKQPVAFWCNPISGHNTLYWYLQNLGQGPELLIRYENEEAVDDSQLPKDRFSAERLKGVDSTLKIQPAELGDSAVYLCASSLNSANNEQFFGPGTRLTVL.

This clonotype has just a few counts. V usage is TRBV7-2 and J usage is TRBJ2-3, with TRBD2 matching 9 bases. Germline CDR1 and CDR2: SGHTA and FQGNSA. The CDR3 is 15 residues long. V lost 5 bases and J lost 4; bases outside the gene matches: 7. The CDR3 nucleotides are TGTGCCAGCAGCAGAAGCGGGGGGTGGTCAGATACGCAGTATTTT. Translating it yields CASSRSGGWSDTQYF.